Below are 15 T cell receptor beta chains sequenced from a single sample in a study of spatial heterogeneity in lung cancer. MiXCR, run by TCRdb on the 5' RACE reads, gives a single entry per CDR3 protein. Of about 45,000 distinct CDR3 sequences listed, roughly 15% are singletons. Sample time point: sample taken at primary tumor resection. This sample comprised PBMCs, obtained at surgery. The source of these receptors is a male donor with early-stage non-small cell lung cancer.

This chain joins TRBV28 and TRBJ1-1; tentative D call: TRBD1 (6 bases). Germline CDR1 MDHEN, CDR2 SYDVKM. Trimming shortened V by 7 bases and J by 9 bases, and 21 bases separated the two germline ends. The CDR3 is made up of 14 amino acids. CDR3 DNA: TGTGCCAGCAATGAAGGGGGATCCAGCTTCCAAGCTTTCTTT. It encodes CASNEGGSSFQAFF.

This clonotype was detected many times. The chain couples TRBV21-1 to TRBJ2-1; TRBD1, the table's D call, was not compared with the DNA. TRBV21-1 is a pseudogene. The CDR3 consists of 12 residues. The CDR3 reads CASSKTGREQFF. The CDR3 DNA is TGTGCCAGCAGCAAGACAGGGAGGGAGCAGTTCTTC.

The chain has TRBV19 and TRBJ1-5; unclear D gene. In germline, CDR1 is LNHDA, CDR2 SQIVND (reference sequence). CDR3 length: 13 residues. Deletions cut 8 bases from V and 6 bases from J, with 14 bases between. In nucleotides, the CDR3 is TGTGCCAGTTCCCCGGGTTTGGGTCAGCCCCAGCATTTT. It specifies CASSPGLGQPQHF.

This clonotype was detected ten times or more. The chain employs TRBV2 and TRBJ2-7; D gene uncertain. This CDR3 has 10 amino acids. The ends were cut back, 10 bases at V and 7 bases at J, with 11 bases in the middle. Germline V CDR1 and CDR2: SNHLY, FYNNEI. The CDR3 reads CAIPLDEQYF. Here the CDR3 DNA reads TGTGCCATCCCATTAGATGAGCAGTACTTC. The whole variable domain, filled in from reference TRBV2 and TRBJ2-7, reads EPEVTQTPSHQVTQMGQEVILRCVPISNHLYFYWYRQILGQKVEFLVSFYNNEISEKSEIFDDQFSVERPDGSNFTLKIRSTKLEDSAMYFCAIPLDEQYFGPGTRLTVT.

CDR3 amino acids: CASSFLAGAVTDTQYF. The CDR3 DNA follows: TGTGCCAGCAGCTTTCTAGCGGGAGCCGTCACAGATACGCAGTATTTT. The rearrangement joins TRBV7-2 to TRBJ2-3; the match to TRBD2 covers 10 bases. The CDR3 extends over 16 amino acids. Trimming at V came to 3 bases and at J to 2 bases, leaving 5 bases not matched to a gene. Per germline, CDR1 SGHTA and CDR2 FQGNSA.

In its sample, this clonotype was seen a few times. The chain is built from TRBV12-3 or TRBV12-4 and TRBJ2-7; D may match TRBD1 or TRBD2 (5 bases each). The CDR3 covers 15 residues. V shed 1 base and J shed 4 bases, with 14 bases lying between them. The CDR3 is CASSLVSTGAYEQYF. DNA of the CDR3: TGTGCCAGCAGTTTAGTTTCAACCGGGGCTTACGAGCAGTACTTC.

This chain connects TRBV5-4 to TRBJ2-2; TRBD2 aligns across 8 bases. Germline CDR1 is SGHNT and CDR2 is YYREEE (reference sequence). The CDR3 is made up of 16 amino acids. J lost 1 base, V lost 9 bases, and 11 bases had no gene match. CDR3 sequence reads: CATLSSGGMNTGELFF. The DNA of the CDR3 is TGTGCCACCCTATCTTCGGGAGGGATGAACACCGGGGAGCTGTTTTTT.

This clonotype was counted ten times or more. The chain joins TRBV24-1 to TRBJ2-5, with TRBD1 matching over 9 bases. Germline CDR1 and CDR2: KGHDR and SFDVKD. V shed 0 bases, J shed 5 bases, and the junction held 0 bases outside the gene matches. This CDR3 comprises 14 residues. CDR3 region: CATSDLDRGETQYF. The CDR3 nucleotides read TGTGCCACCAGTGATTTGGACAGGGGGGAGACCCAGTACTTC.

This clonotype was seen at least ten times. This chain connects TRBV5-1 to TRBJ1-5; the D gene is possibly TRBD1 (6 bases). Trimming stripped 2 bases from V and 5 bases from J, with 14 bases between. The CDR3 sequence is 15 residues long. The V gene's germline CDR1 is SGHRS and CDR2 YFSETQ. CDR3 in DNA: TGCGCCAGCAGCTTTAATGGGGGCTGGGATCAGCCCCAGCATTTT. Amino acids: CASSFNGGWDQPQHF.

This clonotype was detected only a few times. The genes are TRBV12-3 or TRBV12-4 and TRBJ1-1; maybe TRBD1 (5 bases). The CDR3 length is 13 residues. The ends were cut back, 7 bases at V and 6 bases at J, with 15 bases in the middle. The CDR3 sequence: CASTTRWDSEAFF. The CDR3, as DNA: TGTGCCAGCACCACCCGCTGGGACTCTGAAGCTTTCTTT.

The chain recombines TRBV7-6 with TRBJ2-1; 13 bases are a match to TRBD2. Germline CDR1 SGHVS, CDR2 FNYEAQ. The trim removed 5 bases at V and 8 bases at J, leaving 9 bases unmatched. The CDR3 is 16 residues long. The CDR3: CASSPELAGGFDEQFF. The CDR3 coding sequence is TGTGCCAGCAGCCCAGAACTAGCGGGAGGGTTCGATGAGCAGTTCTTC.

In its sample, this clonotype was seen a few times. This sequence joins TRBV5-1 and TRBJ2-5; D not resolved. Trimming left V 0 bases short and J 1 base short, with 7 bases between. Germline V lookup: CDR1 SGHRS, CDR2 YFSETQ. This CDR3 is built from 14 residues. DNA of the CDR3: TGCGCCAGCAGCTTGGTACACCTCCAAGAGACCCAGTACTTC. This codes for CASSLVHLQETQYF.

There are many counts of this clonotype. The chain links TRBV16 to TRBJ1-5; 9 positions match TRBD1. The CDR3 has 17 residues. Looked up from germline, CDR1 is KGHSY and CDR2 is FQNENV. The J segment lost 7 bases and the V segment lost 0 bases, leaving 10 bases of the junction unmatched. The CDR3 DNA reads TGTGCCAGCAGCCAATCGGGGGGACAGGGAAGAAGGCAGCCCCAGCATTTT. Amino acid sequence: CASSQSGGQGRRQPQHF. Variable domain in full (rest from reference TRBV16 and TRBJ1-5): GEEVAQTPKHLVRGEGQKAKLYCAPIKGHSYVFWYQQVLKNEFKFLISFQNENVFDETGMPKERFSAKCLPNSPCSLEIQATKLEDSAVYFCASSQSGGQGRRQPQHFGDGTRLSIL.

For the CDR3, the DNA is TGCAGTGCCGCGGTCACAGCTGCCCCCTATGGCTACACCTTC. Protein sequence: CSAAVTAAPYGYTF. V usage is TRBV20-1 and J usage is TRBJ1-2; D not resolved. V lost 6 bases and J lost 4, with 18 bases in between. The length of the CDR3 is 14 residues. CDR1 DFQATT and CDR2 SNEGSKA come from the germline V gene (reference sequence).

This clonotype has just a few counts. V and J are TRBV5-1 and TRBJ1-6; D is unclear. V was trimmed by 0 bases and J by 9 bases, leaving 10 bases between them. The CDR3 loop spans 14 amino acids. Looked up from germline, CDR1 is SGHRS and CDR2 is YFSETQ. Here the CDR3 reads CASSLVVPTSPLHF. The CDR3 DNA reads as TGCGCCAGCAGCTTGGTAGTGCCTACTTCACCCCTCCACTTT.